Each of the 23 T cell receptor beta chains below was sequenced from the same sample in a study of blood T cell repertoires in COVID-19. Assay used: immunoSEQ multiplex PCR; TCRdb lists only in-frame clones, some missing. The table lists over 20,000 clones, 75% to 85% of them singletons. The sequencing sample was made of peripheral blood. The receptor set was obtained from a man aged 65 to 79 with acute or convalescent COVID-19.

The chain has TRBV19 and TRBJ2-7, with TRBD2 identical over 7 bases. Germline V CDR1 and CDR2: LNHDA, SQIVND (reference sequence). The CDR3 runs 12 residues. V was pared by 7 bases and J by 6 bases, with 6 bases of the junction left unmatched. The CDR3 spells CASMSPGGEQYF. As DNA, the CDR3 is TGTGCCAGTATGAGCCCGGGGGGCGAGCAGTACTTC.

The J gene is TRBJ2-1, the V gene TRBV4-3; the match to TRBD2 covers 10 bases. This CDR3 spans 16 amino acids. With V trimmed by 1 base and J by 8 bases, 8 bases remained unmatched. CDR1 is LGHNA and CDR2 is YSLEER in the germline V gene. DNA for the CDR3: TGCGCCAGCAGCCAAGGGACTAGCGGAGGTATCTATGAGCAGTTCTTC. It yields the protein CASSQGTSGGIYEQFF.

V and J are TRBV6-2 or TRBV6-3 and TRBJ1-5, with unresolved D. The CDR3 consists of 12 residues. With 3 bases removed from V and 9 bases from J, the gap between germline ends came to 9 bases. Germline V gene lookup returns CDR1 MNHEY and CDR2 SVGEGT. The DNA of the CDR3 is TGTGCCAGCAGTTATAAGAGTCCGCCCCAGCATTTT. It is translated as CASSYKSPPQHF.

This clone is classed as medium-sized (0.01 to 0.1%). This chain joins TRBV11-3 and TRBJ1-6; D is ambiguous. Germline assignment: CDR1 SGHNT and CDR2 YENEEA. Between the trimmed V and J ends, which lost 4 bases and 6 bases, there was a span of 10 bases. The CDR3 loop spans 14 amino acids. The CDR3 DNA reads TGTGCCAGCAGCTCTCGGGGTATTAATTCACCCCTCCACTTT. The encoded protein is CASSSRGINSPLHF.

The CDR3 sequence is CASSPGRGLIGYTF. DNA for the CDR3: TGTGCCAGTAGCCCCGGGAGGGGGTTGATTGGCTACACCTTC. The chain couples TRBV19 to TRBJ1-2, with D possibly being TRBD1 (6 bases). The CDR3 runs 14 residues. The germline V gene has CDR1 LNHDA and CDR2 SQIVND (reference sequence). Trimming removed 6 bases from V and 7 bases from J, with 18 bases in between.

This clone has only one observation. The rearrangement joins TRBV11-1 to TRBJ1-1; D not certain. CDR3 length: 14 residues. Germline assignment: CDR1 SGHAT and CDR2 FQDESV (reference sequence). V was pared by 6 bases and J by 1 base, with 12 bases between. The CDR3 DNA follows: TGTGCCAGCAGTCCGCTTACTGGGAACACTGAAGCTTTCTTT. Its protein product is CASSPLTGNTEAFF.

The chain couples TRBV7-8 to TRBJ2-7; the D is unclear. Germline assignment: CDR1 SGHVS and CDR2 FQNEAQ. The CDR3 runs to 13 residues. Trimming stripped 4 bases from V and 4 bases from J, with 11 bases between. The CDR3 region has the DNA TGTGCCAGCAGCTCCCAAGTACGGTACGAGCAGTACTTC. This translates into CASSSQVRYEQYF.

The chain is built from TRBV3-1 (or the pseudogene TRBV3-2) and TRBJ1-4; TRBD1 might be the D (5 bases). The V end was cut by 1 base, the J end by 8 bases, with 20 bases between. CDR3 size: 17 residues. In germline, CDR1 is LGHDT, CDR2 YNNKEL (reference sequence). The CDR3 region is CASSQVRSTVNKEKLFF. DNA for the CDR3: TGTGCCAGCAGCCAAGTCCGATCGACAGTGAATAAGGAAAAACTGTTTTTT.

In this sample, this clone turned up a few times. The CDR3 is CSDHRGEGYTF. In DNA, the CDR3 is TGCAGTGACCACCGGGGGGAAGGCTACACCTTC. The chain uses TRBV20-1 and TRBJ1-2; D possibly corresponds to TRBD1 (5 bases). CDR1 is DFQATT, CDR2 SNEGSKA, per germline (reference sequence). V gave up 7 bases and J gave up 8 bases, with 14 bases separating them. The CDR3 extends over 11 amino acids.

V gene TRBV6-2 or TRBV6-3 combines with J gene TRBJ2-1; D is perhaps TRBD1 (6 bases). The CDR3 has 15 amino acids. Germline values: CDR1 MNHEY, CDR2 SVGEGT. Trimming took off 6 bases at V and 5 bases at J, with 17 bases between the two ends. The CDR3 here is CASSWGRTPDNEQFF. The CDR3 DNA follows: TGTGCCAGCAGCTGGGGGCGGACCCCCGACAATGAGCAGTTCTTC.

V usage is TRBV14 and J usage is TRBJ2-3; TRBD2 might be the D (6 bases). The CDR3 has 15 amino acids. Germline-derived CDR1 and CDR2 are SGHDN and FVKESK. Trimming removed 5 bases at V and 5 bases at J, with 17 bases between. This CDR3 is CASSSPGLRQDTQYF. CDR3 DNA sequence: TGTGCCAGCAGCTCTCCGGGACTCCGACAAGATACGCAGTATTTT.

The rearrangement uses TRBV19 and TRBJ2-2; no firm D call. Between the trimmed V and J ends, which lost 7 bases and 0 bases, there was a span of 9 bases. Germline-derived CDR1 and CDR2 are LNHDA and SQIVND (reference sequence). The CDR3 sequence is 14 residues long. Here the CDR3 DNA reads TGTGCCAGTACCTTTAGCCCGAACACCGGGGAGCTGTTTTTT. Protein: CASTFSPNTGELFF.

This clone was found a few times. The gene calls are TRBV5-8 and TRBJ1-2; no firm D call. CDR1 and CDR2 from the germline V gene are SGHTS and YDEGEE. V was cut by 4 bases and J by 8 bases, with 21 bases left in between. The length of the CDR3 is 15 residues. The CDR3 here is CASSPRTPREDGYTF. The CDR3 DNA is TGTGCCAGCAGCCCTCGGACCCCTCGGGAGGACGGCTACACCTTC.

The gene calls are TRBV7-2 and TRBJ1-2; D not certain. The CDR3 runs to 12 residues. V lost 5 bases to trimming and J lost 2 bases, with 6 bases between them. From germline, CDR1 is SGHTA and CDR2 FQGNSA. The CDR3 sequence is CASSLSNYGYTF. In DNA form, the CDR3 reads TGTGCCAGCAGCCTTTCCAACTATGGCTACACCTTC.

The chain recombines TRBV7-9 with TRBJ2-7; no reliable D call. CDR3 length equals 14 residues. Germline assignment: CDR1 SEHNR and CDR2 FQNEAQ (reference sequence). V dropped 4 bases and J dropped 0 bases, with 10 bases sitting between them. The CDR3 protein is CASSSLSSSYEQYF. The CDR3, as DNA: TGTGCCAGCAGCTCTCTATCGAGCTCCTACGAGCAGTACTTC. The variable domain in full, with the rest retrieved from reference TRBV7-9 and TRBJ2-7, is DTGVSQNPRHKITKRGQNVTFRCDPISEHNRLYWYRQTLGQGPEFLTYFQNEAQLEKSRLLSDRFSAERPKGSFSTLEIQRTEQGDSAMYLCASSSLSSSYEQYFGPGTRLTVT.

The V call is TRBV7-2, the J call TRBJ2-3; 13 bases map to TRBD2. The CDR3 has 15 residues. V lost 7 bases, J lost 5 bases, and 6 bases stayed unmatched. Germline CDR1 reads SGHTA; CDR2 reads FQGNSA. The CDR3 protein is CASILAGGLIDTQYF. Here the CDR3 DNA reads TGTGCCAGCATACTAGCGGGGGGGCTGATAGATACGCAGTATTTT. Using reference TRBV7-2 and TRBJ2-3 for the parts outside the CDR3, the full variable domain is GAGVSQSPSNKVTEKGKDVELRCDPISGHTALYWYRQSLGQGLEFLIYFQGNSAPDKSGLPSDRFSAERTGGSVSTLTIQRTQQEDSAVYLCASILAGGLIDTQYFGPGTRLTVL.

This clone has a single count. The V gene is TRBV27, the J gene TRBJ2-5, with no clear D. Germline V gene sequence: CDR1 MNHEY, CDR2 SMNVEV (reference sequence). V lost 5 bases and J lost 13, with 14 bases in between. CDR3 length: 11 residues. The CDR3 DNA is TGTGCCAGCAGTCCCATCAGAAAGCGGTACTTC. Amino acids: CASSPIRKRYF.

The chain links TRBV7-9 to TRBJ2-7; perhaps TRBD2 as D (6 bases). CDR3 length equals 14 residues. V gave up 1 base and J gave up 2 bases, with 9 bases separating them. The germline V gene encodes CDR1 SEHNR and CDR2 FQNEAQ (reference sequence). CDR3 residues: CASSLVGTPYEQYF. The CDR3 bases are TGTGCCAGCAGCTTAGTAGGGACTCCCTACGAGCAGTACTTC.

This chain links TRBV19 with TRBJ2-3, with a possible D match to TRBD2 (6 bases). Germline V gene sequence: CDR1 LNHDA, CDR2 SQIVND (reference sequence). The CDR3 extends over 14 amino acids. The ends were cut back, 1 base at V and 4 bases at J, with 9 bases in the middle. CDR3 nucleotides: TGTGCCAGTAGTATAGGGGGGGTTCCAGATACGCAGTATTTT. The encoded protein is CASSIGGVPDTQYF.

This clone was seen only a few times. V usage is TRBV7-3 and J usage is TRBJ1-3; tentative D call: TRBD1 (5 bases). The germline gives CDR1 SGHTA, CDR2 FQGTGA. Trimming cost V 5 bases and J 2 bases, with 13 bases left between them. CDR3 length: 15 residues. The CDR3 reads CASSILGGAGNTIYF. CDR3 bases: TGTGCCAGCAGCATCCTCGGGGGAGCTGGAAACACCATATATTTT.

The chain links TRBV7-3 to TRBJ2-3, with 7 bases aligning to TRBD1. V lost 5 bases and J lost 0; bases outside the gene matches: 2. The germline V gene has CDR1 SGHTA and CDR2 FQGTGA. The CDR3 runs 14 residues. The CDR3 reads CASSQGQSTDTQYF. The DNA for the CDR3 is TGTGCCAGCAGCCAGGGACAGAGCACAGATACGCAGTATTTT.

The chain employs TRBV4-1 and TRBJ1-5; TRBD1 is a possible D gene (6 bases). Germline assignment: CDR1 MGHRA and CDR2 YSYEKL. The CDR3 contains 18 residues. V gave up 4 bases and J gave up 0 bases, with 19 bases separating them. As DNA, the CDR3 is TGCGCCAGCAGCCCCCGGGACATCTCCGAAAATAGCAATCAGCCCCAGCATTTT. It encodes CASSPRDISENSNQPQHF.

This chain joins TRBV19 and TRBJ2-3; perhaps TRBD2 as D (6 bases). This CDR3 spans 17 amino acids. V lost 3 bases, J lost 0 bases, and 16 bases lay in between. In germline, CDR1 is LNHDA, CDR2 SQIVND (reference sequence). The DNA of the CDR3 is TGTGCCAGTAGTATGCGGGCGGTGGCGGGGAGCACAGATACGCAGTATTTT. Amino acid sequence: CASSMRAVAGSTDTQYF. The variable domain in full, completed from reference TRBV19 and TRBJ2-3, reads DGGITQSPKYLFRKEGQNVTLSCEQNLNHDAMYWYRQDPGQGLRLIYYSQIVNDFQKGDIAEGYSVSREKKESFPLTVTSAQKNPTAFYLCASSMRAVAGSTDTQYFGPGTRLTVL.